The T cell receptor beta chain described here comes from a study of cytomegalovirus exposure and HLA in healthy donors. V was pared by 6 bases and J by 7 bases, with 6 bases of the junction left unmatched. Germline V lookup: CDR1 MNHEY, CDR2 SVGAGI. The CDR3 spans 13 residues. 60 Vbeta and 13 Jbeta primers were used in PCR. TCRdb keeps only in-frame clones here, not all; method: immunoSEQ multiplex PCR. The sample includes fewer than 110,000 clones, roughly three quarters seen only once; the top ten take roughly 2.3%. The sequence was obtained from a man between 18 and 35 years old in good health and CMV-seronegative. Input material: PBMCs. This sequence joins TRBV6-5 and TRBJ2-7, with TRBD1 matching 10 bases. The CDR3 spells CASRDRGQGEQYF. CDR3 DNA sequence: TGTGCCAGCAGAGACAGGGGGCAGGGAGAGCAGTACTTC.